This T cell receptor beta chain was recovered during a study of blood T cells in healthy people across ages. Regarding this clonotype: What it binds is unknown.

V was cut by 0 bases and J by 4 bases, with 16 bases left in between. The CDR3 loop spans 17 amino acids. Germline V gene sequence: CDR1 MNHNY, CDR2 SVGAGI (reference sequence). Primers used in a second PCR of roughly 6 to 11 cycles were a sample-barcoded 5' primer and a J-beta primer mix. TCRdb itself ran the 5' RACE reads through MiXCR, one entry per CDR3 protein. The repertoire holds about 590,000 distinct CDR3 sequences, with roughly 31% as singletons. Broader study findings: With naive T cell percentage, TCR beta diversity showed a strong correlation.

The sample consisted of blood. The rearrangement uses TRBV6-6 and TRBJ1-3; perhaps TRBD1 as D (5 bases). This sequence was found in a woman at least 80 years old in good health. The CDR3 nucleotides read TGTGCCAGCAGTTACTCGAACAGGATCACAAGAGGAAACACCATATATTTT. This encodes CASSYSNRITRGNTIYF.